This T cell receptor (beta chain) stems from a study of T cells after somatic rescue of genetic block. This CDR3 comprises 14 residues. The V gene's germline CDR1 is KGHSH and CDR2 LQKENI. The V gene end was trimmed by 6 bases and the J gene end by 8 bases; junction bases not matched to a gene: 9. Measured with immunoSEQ multiplex PCR; TCRdb has only the in-frame clones, and not every one. The sample yields fewer than 15,000 clones, more than 65% seen once. This clone appeared a few times. Specimen: peripheral blood mononuclear cells (PBMCs). This chain links TRBV18 with TRBJ1-2, with 10 bases lining up with TRBD1. The TCR comes from a boy aged 5-17 years. The CDR3 loop reads CASSPSGTGAGYTF. The DNA for the CDR3 is TGTGCCAGCTCGCCCTCCGGGACAGGGGCCGGCTACACCTTC.